This is a list of T cell receptor beta chains from one sample in a study of CD8+ T cells in alopecia areata. Repertoires were generated with immunoSEQ multiplex PCR, while TCRdb's copy carries only in-frame clones and drops some. The sample lists under 150,000 clones; roughly 56% were seen once. Sample: CD4+ T cells sorted from blood, taken at week 24, from a patient treated with tofacitinib. Every receptor here comes from a human donor with alopecia areata. Both conserved end residues are part of each CDR3. The order of the fields is CDR3 DNA, CDR3 protein, D gene, clone size, J gene, V gene. A D gene is named only where the DNA matches it firmly. Not all rows give a size; the values are once, few, many and, for expanded clones, a class.

cdr3_nt: TGTGCCAGCAGTGCCCAGGGACTAGCCAAAAACATTCAGTACTTC; cdr3_aa: CASSAQGLAKNIQYF; d_call: NA; clone_size: NA; j_call: TRBJ2-4; v_call: TRBV2
cdr3_nt: TGCGCCAGCAGCCGGACAGGGGGAGGGGGAGATACGCAGTATTTT; cdr3_aa: CASSRTGGGGDTQYF; d_call: TRBD1; clone_size: NA; j_call: TRBJ2-3; v_call: TRBV10-2
cdr3_nt: TGTGCCAGCAGCAAAGACAGCTTTAATTCACCCCTCCACTTT; cdr3_aa: CASSKDSFNSPLHF; d_call: NA; clone_size: NA; j_call: TRBJ1-6; v_call: TRBV5-6
cdr3_nt: TGCAGCGTTCGCACAGATACGCAGTATTTT; cdr3_aa: CSVRTDTQYF; d_call: NA; clone_size: NA; j_call: TRBJ2-3; v_call: TRBV29-1
cdr3_nt: TGTGCCAGCACCACTCAGGGGGCTCGCGGAGAGACCCAGTACTTC; cdr3_aa: CASTTQGARGETQYF; d_call: TRBD1; clone_size: few; j_call: TRBJ2-5; v_call: TRBV2
cdr3_nt: TGTGCCAGCAGCACACAAGGACAGGTCCAGACCGGGGAGCTGTTTTTT; cdr3_aa: CASSTQGQVQTGELFF; d_call: TRBD1; clone_size: NA; j_call: TRBJ2-2; v_call: TRBV7-2
cdr3_nt: TGTGCCAGCAGTTACCGGGACAGCTCCTACGAGCAGTACTTC; cdr3_aa: CASSYRDSSYEQYF; d_call: TRBD1; clone_size: NA; j_call: TRBJ2-7; v_call: TRBV6-6
cdr3_nt: TGTGCCAGCAGTTTTTACCCCCCCGATGGAAAACTGTTTTTT; cdr3_aa: CASSFYPPDGKLFF; d_call: NA; clone_size: once; j_call: TRBJ1-4; v_call: TRBV27
cdr3_nt: TGTGCCAGCAGCTTAGTCTGGGCCAATCCGAACATTCAGTACTTC; cdr3_aa: CASSLVWANPNIQYF; d_call: NA; clone_size: NA; j_call: TRBJ2-4; v_call: TRBV7-2
cdr3_nt: TGCAGCGCTACGACAGGGGCGAACACTGAAGCTTTCTTT; cdr3_aa: CSATTGANTEAFF; d_call: TRBD1; clone_size: NA; j_call: TRBJ1-1; v_call: TRBV29-1
cdr3_nt: TGTGCCACCAGCAGTGAGGACAGGCCCGCGGAGCCCCAGCATTTT; cdr3_aa: CATSSEDRPAEPQHF; d_call: TRBD1; clone_size: NA; j_call: TRBJ1-5; v_call: TRBV15
cdr3_nt: TGTGCCAGCTCACCACGGGACGGCGGCTACACCTTC; cdr3_aa: CASSPRDGGYTF; d_call: NA; clone_size: few; j_call: TRBJ1-2; v_call: TRBV18
cdr3_nt: TGTGCCGGGGCGGGTGGGGGGAGTCAAGAGACCCAGTACTTC; cdr3_aa: CAGAGGGSQETQYF; d_call: NA; clone_size: NA; j_call: TRBJ2-5; v_call: TRBV30
cdr3_nt: TGTGCCTGGAACCCAGCAATTTATGGCTACACCTTC; cdr3_aa: CAWNPAIYGYTF; d_call: NA; clone_size: NA; j_call: TRBJ1-2; v_call: TRBV30
cdr3_nt: TGCGCCAGCAGCTTGGAGGGGGTGGACACTGAAGCTTTCTTT; cdr3_aa: CASSLEGVDTEAFF; d_call: NA; clone_size: NA; j_call: TRBJ1-1; v_call: TRBV5-1
cdr3_nt: TGCGCCAGCAGCTTGGCCGCCAGGTCAAGCTCCTACAATGAGCAGTTCTTC; cdr3_aa: CASSLAARSSSYNEQFF; d_call: NA; clone_size: NA; j_call: TRBJ2-1; v_call: TRBV5-1
cdr3_nt: TGTGCCAGCTCACCATCCACAGGGGGCGGGATGAACACTGAAGCTTTCTTT; cdr3_aa: CASSPSTGGGMNTEAFF; d_call: TRBD1; clone_size: NA; j_call: TRBJ1-1; v_call: TRBV18
cdr3_nt: TGCGCCAGCAGCTTTAGGGCCCTTTGGTTGACCGGGGAGCTGTTTTTT; cdr3_aa: CASSFRALWLTGELFF; d_call: NA; clone_size: NA; j_call: TRBJ2-2; v_call: TRBV5-1
cdr3_nt: TGTGCCACCGGACAGAACACCGGGGAGCTGTTTTTT; cdr3_aa: CATGQNTGELFF; d_call: NA; clone_size: many; j_call: TRBJ2-2; v_call: TRBV10-3
cdr3_nt: TGCGCCAGCAGCTTGACCCACAGGGATACAGATACGCAGTATTTT; cdr3_aa: CASSLTHRDTDTQYF; d_call: NA; clone_size: few; j_call: TRBJ2-3; v_call: TRBV5-1
cdr3_nt: TGTGCCAGCTCACCCGGGACTTCCCTCCGCATGGGCTACACCTTC; cdr3_aa: CASSPGTSLRMGYTF; d_call: NA; clone_size: NA; j_call: TRBJ1-2; v_call: TRBV27
cdr3_nt: TGTGCCAGCAGTCTCTCCTGGGGAGAAGCTTTCTTT; cdr3_aa: CASSLSWGEAFF; d_call: NA; clone_size: NA; j_call: TRBJ1-1; v_call: TRBV6-5
cdr3_nt: TGTGCCTGGAGACCTAAAGGCCCCGGGGGTGGCTACACCTTC; cdr3_aa: CAWRPKGPGGGYTF; d_call: NA; clone_size: NA; j_call: TRBJ1-2; v_call: TRBV30
cdr3_nt: TGTGCCAGTAGTCCCGTCTCTGGGGCCAACGTCCTGACTTTC; cdr3_aa: CASSPVSGANVLTF; d_call: NA; clone_size: few; j_call: TRBJ2-6; v_call: TRBV19